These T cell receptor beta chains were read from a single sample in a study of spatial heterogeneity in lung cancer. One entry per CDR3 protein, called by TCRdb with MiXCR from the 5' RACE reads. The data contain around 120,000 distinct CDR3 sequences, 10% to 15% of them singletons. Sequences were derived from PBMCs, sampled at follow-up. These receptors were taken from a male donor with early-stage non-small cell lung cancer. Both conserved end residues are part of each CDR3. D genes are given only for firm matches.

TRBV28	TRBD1	CASSLRQGYEKLFF
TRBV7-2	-	CASSLEPLPYNEQFF
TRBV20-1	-	CSARDYRGALGTF
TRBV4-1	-	CASSPLTLPYEQYF
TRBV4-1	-	CASSRETARNTEAFF
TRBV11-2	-	CASSTRGANTGELFF
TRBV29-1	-	CSAPQGANTGELFF
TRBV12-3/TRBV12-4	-	CASQWGPEAFF
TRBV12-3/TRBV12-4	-	CASSVTVGPQTYEQYF
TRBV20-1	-	CSAARAGGSYEQYF
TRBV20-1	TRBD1	CSASRGQVGVDTQYF
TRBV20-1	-	CSARWADPYNEQFF
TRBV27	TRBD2	CASSYLAGQQFF
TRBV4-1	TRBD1	CASSQQPSQGTGNTIYF
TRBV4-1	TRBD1	CASSQHPGTGLVTQYF
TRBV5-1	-	CASSLTGTLSYEQYF
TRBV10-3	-	CAISDPDTTEAFF
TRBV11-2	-	CASSPQTLVAFF
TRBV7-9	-	CASSLYGTANTGELFF
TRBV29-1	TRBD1	CSVMDRGIDEQFF
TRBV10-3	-	CAISDSDSTGELFF
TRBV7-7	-	CASSPKEQGSQYF
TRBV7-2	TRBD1	CASNWDSANTGELFF
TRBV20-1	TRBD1	CSARTGGAGQPQHF
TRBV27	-	CASSPATQNSNQPQHF
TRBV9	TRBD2	CASSVELAGSDTQYF
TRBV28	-	CASSPDASSYEQYF
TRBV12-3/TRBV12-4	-	CASTPGGPGGYTF
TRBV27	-	CASSLEGRAGTQYF
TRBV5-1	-	CASSLDSGNQPQHF
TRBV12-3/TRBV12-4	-	CASSSSGTAYEQYF
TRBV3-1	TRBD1	CASTRTGDSPLHF
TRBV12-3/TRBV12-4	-	CASSFRSGINQPQHF
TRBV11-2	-	CASSLGQGVSPLHF
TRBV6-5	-	CASSHQAGDTQYF
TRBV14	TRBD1	CASSQTRQGAMETQYF
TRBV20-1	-	CSARARSTNQETQYF
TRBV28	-	CATGGRHEQYF
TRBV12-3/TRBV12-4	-	CASSFRGNQPQHF
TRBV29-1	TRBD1	CSVGGRDRDPPGGYTF
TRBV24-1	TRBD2	CATSDHRTRSLNEQFF
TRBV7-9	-	CASSLGRGAYEQYF
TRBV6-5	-	CASSPLWTQLARPQHF
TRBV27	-	CASSLRGVELNAFF
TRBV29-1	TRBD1	CSVAQGALEQYF